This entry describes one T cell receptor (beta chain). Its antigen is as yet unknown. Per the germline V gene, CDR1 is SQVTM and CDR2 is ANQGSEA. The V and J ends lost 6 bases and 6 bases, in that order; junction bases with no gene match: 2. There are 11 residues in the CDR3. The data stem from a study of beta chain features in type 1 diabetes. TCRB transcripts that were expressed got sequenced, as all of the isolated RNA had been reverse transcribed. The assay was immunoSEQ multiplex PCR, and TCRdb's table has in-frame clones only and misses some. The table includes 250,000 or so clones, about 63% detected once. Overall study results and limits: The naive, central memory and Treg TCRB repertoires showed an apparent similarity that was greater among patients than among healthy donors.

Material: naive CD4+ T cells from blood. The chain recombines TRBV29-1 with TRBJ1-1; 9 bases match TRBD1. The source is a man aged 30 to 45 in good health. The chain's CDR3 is CSVRQGAEAFF. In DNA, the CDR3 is TGCAGCGTCCGACAGGGGGCTGAAGCTTTCTTT.